This note documents a single T cell receptor (beta chain) sequence. It was patients with CD8+CD57+ cell expansion by flow cytometry who were chosen for sequencing. It was genomic DNA that served as the template for profiling TCR beta VDJ and CDR3. MiXCR, run by TCRdb on the reads, gives a single entry per CDR3 protein. The repertoire consists of about 160,000 distinct CDR3 sequences, with about two thirds occurring once and the leading ten covering around 45%. The data derive from a study of CD8+CD57+ T cells in acquired aplastic anemia. Germline V gene sequence: CDR1 SGHVS, CDR2 FQNEAQ. The CDR3 has 16 amino acids. V lost 1 base and J lost 1, with 12 bases in between.

The receptor was isolated from a human donor with aplastic anemia. The sequenced sample was sorted CD4+, CD8+, or CD8+CD57+ T cells (not recorded which) from PBMCs. This chain uses TRBV7-8 with TRBJ2-3, with a weak D call TRBD2 (6 bases). In DNA, the CDR3 is TGTGCCAGCAGCTTAGTGGTGGGGGGAGGCACAGATACGCAGTATTTT. Amino acids: CASSLVVGGGTDTQYF.